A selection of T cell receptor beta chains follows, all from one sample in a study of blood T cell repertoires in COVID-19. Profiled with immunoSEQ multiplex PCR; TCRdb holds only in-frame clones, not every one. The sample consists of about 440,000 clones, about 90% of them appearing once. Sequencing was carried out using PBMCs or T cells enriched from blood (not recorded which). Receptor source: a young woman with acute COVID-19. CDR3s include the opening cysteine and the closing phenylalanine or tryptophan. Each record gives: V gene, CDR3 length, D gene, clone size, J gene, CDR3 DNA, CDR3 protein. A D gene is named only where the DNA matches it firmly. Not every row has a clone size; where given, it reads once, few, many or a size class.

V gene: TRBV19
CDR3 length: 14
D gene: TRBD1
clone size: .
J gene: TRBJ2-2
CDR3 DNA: TGTGCCAGTATAGGACAGGGACACACCGGGGAGCTGTTTTTT
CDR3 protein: CASIGQGHTGELFF

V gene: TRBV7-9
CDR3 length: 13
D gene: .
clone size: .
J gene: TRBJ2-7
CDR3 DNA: TGTGCCAGCAGCCTGACTAGTTTCTACGAGCAGTACTTC
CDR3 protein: CASSLTSFYEQYF

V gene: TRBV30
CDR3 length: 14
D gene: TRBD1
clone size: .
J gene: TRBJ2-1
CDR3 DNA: TGTGCCTGGGACTTCAGGGGGTCCTACAATGAGCAGTTCTTC
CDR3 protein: CAWDFRGSYNEQFF

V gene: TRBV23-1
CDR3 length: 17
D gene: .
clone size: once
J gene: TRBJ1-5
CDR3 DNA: TGCGCCAGCAGTCAACCTAGAAACAGGGACAGCAATCAGCCCCAGCATTTT
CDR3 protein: CASSQPRNRDSNQPQHF

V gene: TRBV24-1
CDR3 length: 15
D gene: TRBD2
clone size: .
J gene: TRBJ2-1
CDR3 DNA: TGTGCCACCAGTGATACTAGCGGGAAGAACAATGAGCAGTTCTTC
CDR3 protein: CATSDTSGKNNEQFF

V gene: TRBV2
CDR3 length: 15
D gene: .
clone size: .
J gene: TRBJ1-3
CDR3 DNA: TGTGCCAGCAGTGAAGAAGGCAGGGCTGGAAACACCATATATTTT
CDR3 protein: CASSEEGRAGNTIYF

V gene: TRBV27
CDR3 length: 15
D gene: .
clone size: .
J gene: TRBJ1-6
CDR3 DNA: TGTGCCAGCAGTTTATCCCTAAGGGGGAATTCACCCCTCCACTTT
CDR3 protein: CASSLSLRGNSPLHF

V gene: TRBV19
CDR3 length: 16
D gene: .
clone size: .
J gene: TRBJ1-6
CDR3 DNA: TGTGCCAGTAGTATGACAGGACACCAAGTCGGTTCACCCCTCCACTTT
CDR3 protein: CASSMTGHQVGSPLHF

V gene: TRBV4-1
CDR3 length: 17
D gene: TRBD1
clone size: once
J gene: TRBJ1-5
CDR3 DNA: TGCGCCAGCAGCCAAGAACAGGGGGCTAATATCTATCAGCCCCAGCATTTT
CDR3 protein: CASSQEQGANIYQPQHF

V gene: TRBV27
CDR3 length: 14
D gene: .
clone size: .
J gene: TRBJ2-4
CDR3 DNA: TGTGCCAGCAACTCCAGGGGTGGCAAAAACATTCAGTACTTC
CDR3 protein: CASNSRGGKNIQYF

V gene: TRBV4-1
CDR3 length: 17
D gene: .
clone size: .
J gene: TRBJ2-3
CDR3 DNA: TGCGCCAGCAGCCCCTCTAGGGGCAGGGCTAGCACAGATACGCAGTATTTT
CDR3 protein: CASSPSRGRASTDTQYF

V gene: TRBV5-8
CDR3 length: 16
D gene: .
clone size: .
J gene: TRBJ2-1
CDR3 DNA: TGTGCCAGCAGCTTAATAGTAGTTAGCTCCTACAATGAGCAGTTCTTC
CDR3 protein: CASSLIVVSSYNEQFF

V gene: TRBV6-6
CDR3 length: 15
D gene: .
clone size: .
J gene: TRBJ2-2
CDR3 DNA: TGTGCCAGCAGTTATCTCGACAGGCCCACCGGGGAGCTGTTTTTT
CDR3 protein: CASSYLDRPTGELFF

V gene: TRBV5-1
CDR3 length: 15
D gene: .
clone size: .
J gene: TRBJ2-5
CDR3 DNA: TGCGCCAGCAGCTTGGGGCCGGGTAGTCAAGAGACCCAGTACTTC
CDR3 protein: CASSLGPGSQETQYF

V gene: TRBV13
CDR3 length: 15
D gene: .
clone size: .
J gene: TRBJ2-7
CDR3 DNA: TGTGCCAGCAGCCGGGGGACCACCCTTACCTACGAGCAGTACTTC
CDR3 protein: CASSRGTTLTYEQYF

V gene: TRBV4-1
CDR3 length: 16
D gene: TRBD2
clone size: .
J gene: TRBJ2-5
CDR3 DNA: TGCGCCAGCAGCCAACACCTTACTAGCGGCCTAGAGACCCAGTACTTC
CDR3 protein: CASSQHLTSGLETQYF

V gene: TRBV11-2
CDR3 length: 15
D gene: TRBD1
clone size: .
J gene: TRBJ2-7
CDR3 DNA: TGTGCCAGCAGCCAGTCCGGGACAGGGTTTAGGGAGCAGTACTTC
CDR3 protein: CASSQSGTGFREQYF

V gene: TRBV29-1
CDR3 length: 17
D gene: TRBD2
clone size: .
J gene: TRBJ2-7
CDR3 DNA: TGCAGCGTTGAATTCCGTGCGGCTAGCGGGGGGAAATACGAGCAGTACTTC
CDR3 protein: CSVEFRAASGGKYEQYF

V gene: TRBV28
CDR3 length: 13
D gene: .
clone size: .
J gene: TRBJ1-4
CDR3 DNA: TGTGCCAGCAGTGGGCATGATAATGAAAAACTGTTTTTT
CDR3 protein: CASSGHDNEKLFF

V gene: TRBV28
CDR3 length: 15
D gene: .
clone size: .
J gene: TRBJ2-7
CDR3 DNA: TGTGCCAGCAGCTTGCAGGGGGGACCCACCTACGAGCAGTACTTC
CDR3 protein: CASSLQGGPTYEQYF

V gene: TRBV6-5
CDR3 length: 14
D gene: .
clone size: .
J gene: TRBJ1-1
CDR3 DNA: TGTGCCAGCATCGACAAGGACAGGAACACTGAAGCTTTCTTT
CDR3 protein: CASIDKDRNTEAFF

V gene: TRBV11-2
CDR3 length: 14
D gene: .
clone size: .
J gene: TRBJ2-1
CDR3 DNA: TGTGCCAGCAGCTTAGGTGGGACTTACAATGAGCAGTTCTTC
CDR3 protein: CASSLGGTYNEQFF

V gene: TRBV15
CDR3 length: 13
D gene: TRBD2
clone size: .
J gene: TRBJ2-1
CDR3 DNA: TGTGCCACACAAACCGGGACTAGTTACGAGCAGTTCTTC
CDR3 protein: CATQTGTSYEQFF